Below, 22 T cell receptor beta chains from the same sample are listed, as sequenced in a study of T-cell reconstitution after alpha-beta-depleted transplantation in children. A library of TCRbeta sequences, prepared with unique molecular identifiers, was generated. Each CDR3 protein gets one entry after TCRdb re-called the PCR reads with MiXCR. The sample lists more than 200,000 distinct CDR3 sequences; 20% to 30% were seen once. The sequences come from PBMCs, mostly from graft donor cells, collected 360 days after TCRalphabeta/CD19-depleted stem cell transplant. These receptors were obtained from a female patient between 2 and 10 years old who had a stem cell transplant for congenital amegakaryocytic thrombocytopenia, so the T cells may come from the graft donor.

This clonotype was counted a few times. The chain carries TRBV28 and TRBJ2-2; 8 positions agree with TRBD2. CDR3 length equals 18 residues. Per germline, CDR1 MDHEN and CDR2 SYDVKM. J was trimmed by 0 bases and V by 5 bases; bases with no gene match: 11. CDR3 residues: CASSATFSGGSNTGELFF. In nucleotides, the CDR3 is TGTGCCAGCAGTGCTACCTTTTCGGGAGGGTCGAACACCGGGGAGCTGTTTTTT.

This clonotype has more than one count but fewer than ten. The V call is TRBV5-8, the J call TRBJ2-3; 10 nucleotides line up with TRBD2. This CDR3 is built from 15 residues. CDR1 and CDR2 (germline): SGHTS, YDEGEE. V dropped 7 bases and J dropped 2; count of bases not matched to a gene: 7. The CDR3 here is CASGPGLAITDTQYF. CDR3 coding DNA: TGTGCCAGCGGCCCGGGACTAGCGATCACAGATACGCAGTATTTT.

In its sample, this clonotype was seen many times. The V and J genes are TRBV24-1 and TRBJ2-5; 9 bases are a match to TRBD2. Germline V gives CDR1 KGHDR, CDR2 SFDVKD. The CDR3 runs 14 residues. After removal of 4 bases from V and 5 bases from J, the junction contained 4 bases not matched to a gene. In DNA, the CDR3 is TGTGCCACCAGTGACGCCAGCGGGGGGGAGACCCAGTACTTC. The encoded protein is CATSDASGGETQYF.

This clonotype has a count of ten or more. The J gene is TRBJ2-1, the V gene TRBV29-1; D unresolved. The CDR3 spans 12 residues. Trimming left V 3 bases short and J 5 bases short, with 8 bases between. Germline CDR1 and CDR2: SQVTM and ANQGSEA. CDR3 amino acids: CSVDRQNNEQFF. In DNA form, the CDR3 reads TGCAGCGTTGACCGGCAGAACAATGAGCAGTTCTTC.

This chain joins TRBV20-1 and TRBJ1-4; D is unclear. The germline V and J ends were trimmed by 6 bases and 10 bases, with 24 bases remaining between them. Germline V CDR1 and CDR2: DFQATT, SNEGSKA (reference sequence). CDR3 length equals 15 residues. The CDR3 loop reads CSAYPQRLPAGKLFF. The CDR3 region has the DNA TGCAGTGCGTACCCACAGAGACTCCCGGCTGGAAAACTGTTTTTT.

The genes are TRBV6-2 or TRBV6-3 and TRBJ1-5; TRBD1 aligns across 8 bases. V gave up 7 bases and J gave up 7 bases; unmatched junction bases: 9. This CDR3 is built from 14 residues. Germline-derived CDR1 and CDR2 are MNHEY and SVGEGT. This CDR3 reads CASTPGTGSQPQHF. The DNA for the CDR3 is TGTGCCAGCACCCCCGGGACAGGTAGCCAGCCCCAGCATTTT.

This clonotype was detected a few times. The chain links TRBV30 to TRBJ1-1; D is undetermined. V gave up 7 bases and J gave up 1 base, with 10 bases separating them. The CDR3 extends over 12 amino acids. Germline values: CDR1 GTSNPN, CDR2 SVGIG (reference sequence). The CDR3, as DNA: TGTGCCTCGAACCCTTCGAACACTGAAGCTTTCTTT. As protein: CASNPSNTEAFF.

The rearrangement links TRBV29-1 to TRBJ2-1; tentatively, D is TRBD1 (5 bases). The CDR3 is 16 residues long. CDR1 is SQVTM and CDR2 is ANQGSEA in the germline V gene. Trimming left V 1 base short and J 8 bases short, with 21 bases between. As DNA, the CDR3 is TGCAGCGTTGAAGGACGACAGTCACGCGGTGGGTATGAGCAGTTCTTC. Its protein product is CSVEGRQSRGGYEQFF.

The rearrangement joins TRBV2 to TRBJ2-3; D is ambiguous. Germline lookup yields CDR1 SNHLY and CDR2 FYNNEI. V was shortened by 7 bases and J by 5 bases, with 13 bases between the two germline ends. The CDR3 covers 13 residues. CDR3 coding DNA: TGTGCCAGCACTTACGCGGCAGTAGATACGCAGTATTTT. Protein sequence: CASTYAAVDTQYF.

This clonotype was seen only once. This chain connects TRBV6-2 or TRBV6-3 to TRBJ2-5; no firm D call. V was shortened by 3 bases and J by 11 bases, with 16 bases between the two germline ends. The germline V gene has CDR1 MNHEY and CDR2 SVGEGT. The CDR3 sequence is 13 residues long. In DNA, the CDR3 is TGTGCCAGCAGTTATGCAGGCCACGTTTGGCAGTACTTC. Its translation: CASSYAGHVWQYF.

This clonotype was counted between two and nine times. This rearrangement joins TRBV29-1 to TRBJ2-3; D is unresolved. This CDR3 is 13 amino acids long. Trimming left V 3 bases short and J 2 bases short, with 9 bases between. The germline V gene encodes CDR1 SQVTM and CDR2 ANQGSEA. Here the CDR3 DNA reads TGCAGCGTTGAGGGCGGTCTCACAGATACGCAGTATTTT. As protein: CSVEGGLTDTQYF.

The chain combines TRBV29-1 with TRBJ2-5, with TRBD1 as a possible D gene (6 bases). This CDR3 has 12 residues. CDR1 is SQVTM and CDR2 is ANQGSEA in the germline V gene. V was clipped by 4 bases and J by 1 base, with 7 bases between them. CDR3 sequence (DNA): TGCAGCGTTGGGACAGTCCAAGAGACCCAGTACTTC. It codes for CSVGTVQETQYF.

The chain uses TRBV20-1 and TRBJ2-1; D call uncertain. Germline-derived CDR1 and CDR2 are DFQATT and SNEGSKA (reference sequence). This CDR3 is built from 14 residues. Between the trimmed V and J ends, which lost 7 bases and 4 bases, there was a span of 17 bases. CDR3 bases: TGCAGTGTCGATGCCCGTCGACGGTACAATGAGCAGTTCTTC. Its protein product is CSVDARRRYNEQFF.

The chain employs TRBV7-9 and TRBJ2-1; D remains ambiguous. The CDR3 extends over 15 amino acids. Looked up from germline, CDR1 is SEHNR and CDR2 is FQNEAQ (reference sequence). The ends were cut back, 1 base at V and 7 bases at J, with 14 bases in the middle. The CDR3 DNA follows: TGTGCCAGCAGCTTAGACCTCGGAAAGGGAAATGAGCAGTTCTTC. This translates into CASSLDLGKGNEQFF.

This clonotype turned up a few times. The genes are TRBV5-1 and TRBJ1-1, with D perhaps TRBD1 (5 bases). V was trimmed by 0 bases and J by 12 bases, leaving 9 bases between them. CDR3 length: 11 amino acids. Looked up from germline, CDR1 is SGHRS and CDR2 is YFSETQ. The CDR3: CASSLAGTTFF. The CDR3 coding sequence is TGCGCCAGCAGCTTGGCCGGGACTACTTTCTTT.

The chain recombines TRBV24-1 with TRBJ2-1; TRBD1 matches at 8 bases. After removal of 3 bases from V and 9 bases from J, the junction contained 12 bases not matched to a gene. The CDR3 loop spans 16 amino acids. From germline, CDR1 is KGHDR and CDR2 SFDVKD. The CDR3 region is CATSDAGQGARSEQFF. CDR3 in DNA: TGTGCCACCAGTGATGCCGGACAGGGCGCTCGTAGTGAGCAGTTCTTC.

The gene calls are TRBV12-3 or TRBV12-4 and TRBJ2-3; D not certain. Trimming left V 7 bases short and J 6 bases short, with 8 bases between. The CDR3 length is 11 residues. CDR3 protein: CASNNADTQYF. The CDR3 coding sequence is TGTGCCAGCAACAATGCGGATACGCAGTATTTT.

The V gene is TRBV12-3 or TRBV12-4, the J gene TRBJ1-1; possible D gene TRBD1, 5 bases. CDR3 length: 14 amino acids. V lost 0 bases and J lost 1, with 6 bases in between. The CDR3 nucleotides are TGTGCCAGCAGTTTAGCGAGGGGGAACACTGAAGCTTTCTTT. Protein: CASSLARGNTEAFF.

This clonotype occurred a few times. The genes are TRBV5-1 and TRBJ2-1; perhaps D is TRBD1 or TRBD2 (7 bases each). Germline CDR1 is SGHRS and CDR2 is YFSETQ. The length of the CDR3 is 15 residues. V was shortened by 4 bases and J by 4 bases, with 15 bases between the two germline ends. CDR3 DNA sequence: TGCGCCAGCAGCATTACAGGGGAGGGGTACAATGAGCAGTTCTTC. Protein sequence: CASSITGEGYNEQFF.

This clonotype was detected only a few times. The rearrangement links TRBV6-1 to TRBJ2-7, with D perhaps being TRBD1 or TRBD2 (5 bases each). Trimming left V 7 bases short and J 3 bases short, with 19 bases between. From germline, CDR1 is MNHNS and CDR2 SASEGT. The CDR3 sequence is 15 residues long. The CDR3 DNA is TGTGCCAGCATCGACATCTCAGGGACCTACTACGAGCAGTACTTC. It is translated as CASIDISGTYYEQYF.

The chain carries TRBV7-9 and TRBJ1-1; D is uncertain. Germline V gene lookup returns CDR1 SEHNR and CDR2 FQNEAQ (reference sequence). V was trimmed by 3 bases and J by 4 bases, leaving 18 bases between them. This CDR3 contains 16 residues. The CDR3 bases are TGTGCCAGCAGCTTCTTAGAGGGCCGGGGTGCCACTGAAGCTTTCTTT. Amino acids: CASSFLEGRGATEAFF.

V gene TRBV30 combines with J gene TRBJ2-1, with D possibly matching TRBD1 (6 bases). Trimming took 2 bases from V and 5 from J, leaving 10 bases between them. This CDR3 spans 13 amino acids. The V gene's germline CDR1 is GTSNPN and CDR2 SVGIG (reference sequence). This chain's CDR3 is CAWSSAGDNEQFF. The CDR3 nucleotides read TGTGCCTGGAGTTCGGCAGGGGACAATGAGCAGTTCTTC.